The table lists the clone carrying this TCR beta chain with a few counts. Antigen specificity is unknown. Germline CDR1 and CDR2: ENHRY and SYGVKD. The CDR3 runs to 13 residues. V lost 0 bases and J 4 bases, leaving 3 bases between the germline ends. The sample comes from a study of T-cell memory formation after mild COVID-19. General study points: The SARS-CoV-2 specificity of second-wave clones reaching peak at day 37 remained unverified.

Using its own MiXCR run on the 5' RACE reads, TCRdb lists one record per CDR3 protein. In the table there are 470,000 or so distinct CDR3 sequences, more than 15% of which are singletons. This chain uses TRBV10-3 with TRBJ2-2; D unclear. The TCR originated in a man between 18 and 35 years old who had mild COVID-19 (a few samples of this study predate the infection). Cell type and time point are not known. Sequencing used PBMCs or a T cell subset sorted from them (not recorded which). The CDR3 here is CAISESVTGELFF. CDR3 in DNA: TGTGCCATCAGTGAGTCCGTCACCGGGGAGCTGTTTTTT.